This T cell receptor beta chain comes out of a study of cytomegalovirus exposure and HLA in healthy donors. Details on this clone: Its cognate antigen is unknown.

13 Jbeta primers and 60 Vbeta primers were used for the PCR. Data came from immunoSEQ multiplex PCR; TCRdb stores just in-frame clones and leaves some out. The data show fewer than 150,000 clones, 15% seen once. Study findings and constraints: According to an earlier analysis, most TCR beta V segments yielded productive rearrangements about 90% or about 30% of the time. A highly shared variant cluster was judged a likely technical artifact. With DRB1 most and HLA-C fewest, TCR association rates differed between HLA loci in a later analysis.

The ends lost 2 bases at V and 6 bases at J; junction bases unmatched: 2. The germline V gene has CDR1 MNHEY and CDR2 SMNVEV (reference sequence). The CDR3 contains 13 residues. This TCR was sampled from a young woman in good health and CMV-seronegative. Sample: PBMCs. The chain is built from TRBV27 and TRBJ2-7; 9 positions agree with TRBD1. CDR3 protein: CASSLGTGPEQYF. The DNA for the CDR3 is TGTGCCAGCAGTTTAGGGACAGGGCCCGAGCAGTACTTC.